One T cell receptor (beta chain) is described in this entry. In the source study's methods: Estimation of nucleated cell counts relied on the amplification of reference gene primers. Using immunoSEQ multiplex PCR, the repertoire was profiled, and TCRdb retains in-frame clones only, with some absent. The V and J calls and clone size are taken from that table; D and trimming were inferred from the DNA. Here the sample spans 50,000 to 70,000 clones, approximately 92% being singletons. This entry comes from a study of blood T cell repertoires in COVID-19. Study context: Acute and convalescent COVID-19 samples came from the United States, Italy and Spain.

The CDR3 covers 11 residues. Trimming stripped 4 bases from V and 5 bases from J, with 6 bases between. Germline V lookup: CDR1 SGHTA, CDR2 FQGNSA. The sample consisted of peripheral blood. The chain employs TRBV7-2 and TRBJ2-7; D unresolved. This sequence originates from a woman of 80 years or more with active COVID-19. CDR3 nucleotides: TGTGCCAGCAGCTCCCAAAACGAGCAGTACTTC. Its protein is CASSSQNEQYF. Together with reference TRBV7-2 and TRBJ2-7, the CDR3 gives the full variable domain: GAGVSQSPSNKVTEKGKDVELRCDPISGHTALYWYRQSLGQGLEFLIYFQGNSAPDKSGLPSDRFSAERTGGSVSTLTIQRTQQEDSAVYLCASSSQNEQYFGPGTRLTVT.